The present entry profiles one T cell receptor beta chain with its context. This clonotype was seen a handful of times. Its antigen is unknown. No quality values exist for individual bases; no much larger clone is one base distant. The library was produced with PCR. The sequencer was an Illumina HiSeq 2500. Molecular barcoding was employed in the preparation of TCR libraries, with unique molecular identifiers being used to normalize TCRbeta repertoire quantification. TCRdb reworked the public reads: Q25 trimming with fastp, MiXCR clone assembly, productive beta chains retained. Rows matching on CDR3 protein sequence are summarized as one entry with the most common DNA and genes. The sample table records 500,000 to 650,000 distinct CDR3 sequences; roughly 13% of these occur just once. The biggest ten clones account for roughly 2.3% of the sample. Trimming takes 6 bases off V and 4 bases off J; junction bases not matched to a gene: 7. The germline V gene provides CDR1 KGHDR and CDR2 SFDVKD. From cysteine to phenylalanine, the CDR3 is 16 amino acids long. Solely the CDR3 DNA is kept, with 48 bases framed from the first base.

The label giving this sample's treatment or condition can be read as: allogeneic hematopoietic cell transplantation with graft depleted of TCRalphabeta T cells and CD19 B cells. The transplant recipients were children given TCRalphabeta/CD19-depleted allogeneic hematopoietic cell grafts. This sample was taken from a study of T-cell reconstitution after alpha-beta-depleted transplantation in children (dated by TCRdb to the mid-2010s). About the study as a whole: T-cell immune reconstitution after TCRalphabeta/CD19-depleted allogeneic hematopoietic cell transplantation in children was quantitatively tracked in the study by means of TCR repertoire profiling.

Broader findings and caveats from the paper: Hyperexpanded clone frequencies declined over subsequent months; after one year, T-cell counts and TCRbeta diversity were mostly attributed to newly produced T cells. The apparently early recovery of alphabetaT-cell counts about two months after transplant reportedly depended on only several hundred rapidly expanded clones that came from non-depleted graft cells. In some patients, the high TCRbeta diversity seen at day 60 was put down to recipient T cells and intrathymic progenitors that had survived conditioning.

The material sequenced was PBMCs, mostly from graft donor cells, taken 360 days after TCRalphabeta/CD19-depleted stem cell transplant. The sequence came from a male patient aged 10 to 17 who had a stem cell transplant for acute myeloid leukemia, so the T cells may come from the graft donor. Recombination connected TRBV24-1 to TRBJ2-2; 10 nucleotides in the junction match TRBD2. The DNA is TGTGCCACCAGTAAACTAGCGGGGAGGGGCACCGGGGAGCTGTTTTTT. This is translated as CATSKLAGRGTGELFF.